These 3 T cell receptor beta chains were all obtained from the same sample, sequenced in a study of PD-1 blockade in classical Hodgkin lymphoma. No patient escaped relapse after autologous stem cell transplantation, and brentuximab vedotin exposure varied. Assay used: immunoSEQ multiplex PCR; TCRdb lists only in-frame clones, some missing. The table lists around 31,000 clones, about three quarters of them singletons. The source material was peripheral blood mononuclear cells (PBMCs), sampled before the second cycle of nivolumab. These receptors originate from a human donor with classical Hodgkin lymphoma.

This chain connects TRBV19 to TRBJ2-2; D gene uncertain. Trimming cost V 7 bases and J 4 bases, with 13 bases left between them. Germline CDR1 is LNHDA and CDR2 is SQIVND (reference sequence). The CDR3 runs 14 residues. CDR3 DNA sequence: TGTGCCAGTACCTTCAATTGGGGCACCGGGGAGCTGTTTTTT. Encoded protein: CASTFNWGTGELFF.

The chain recombines TRBV6-6 with TRBJ2-3, with D maybe TRBD1 (7 bases). From germline, CDR1 is MNHNY and CDR2 SVGAGI (reference sequence). This CDR3 has 12 residues. Trimming took off 8 bases at V and 4 bases at J, with 10 bases between the two ends. CDR3 in DNA: TGTGCCAGCGGAGGGGGCGCAGATACGCAGTATTTT. It encodes CASGGGADTQYF.

This clone was seen once. J is TRBJ1-1 and V is TRBV28; D unresolved. Trimming removed 6 bases at V and 1 base at J, with 9 bases between. Germline V gene data show CDR1 as MDHEN and CDR2 as SYDVKM. The CDR3 runs 13 residues. The CDR3 loop is CASRPATNTEAFF. CDR3 DNA: TGTGCCAGCAGGCCCGCAACGAACACTGAAGCTTTCTTT. Variable domain in full (rest from reference TRBV28 and TRBJ1-1): DVKVTQSSRYLVKRTGEKVFLECVQDMDHENMFWYRQDPGLGLRLIYFSYDVKMKEKGDIPEGYSVSREKKERFSLILESASTNQTSMYLCASRPATNTEAFFGQGTRLTVV.